This TCR beta chain was identified during a study of T-cell memory formation after mild COVID-19. Whole-study context: The TCR clusters were mostly specific to one donor. Broader study findings: Proof of SARS-CoV-2 specificity was absent for the second-wave clones that crested on day 37. Day 15 to 85 contracting clones showed balanced CD4/CD8; day 15 to 37 expanders favored CD4+.

The table lists this clonotype with a few counts. The antigen is not known. Trimming left V 6 bases short and J 1 base short, with 12 bases between. The CDR3 has 14 amino acids. 5'RACE with constant-segment primers built TCRalpha and TCRbeta cDNA libraries with UMIs. From the 5' RACE reads, TCRdb called clonotypes with MiXCR, one entry per CDR3 protein. This sample has around 450,000 distinct CDR3 sequences, with roughly 24% found just once. Source material: PBMCs or a T cell subset sorted from them (not recorded which). This TCR was sampled from an adult woman who had mild COVID-19 (a few samples of this study predate the infection). Cell type and time point are not known. The chain combines TRBV12-3 or TRBV12-4 with TRBJ2-5; D unresolved. The CDR3 DNA reads TGTGCCAGCAGCCTCGACCCGACCCAAGAGACCCAGTACTTC. Translation: CASSLDPTQETQYF.